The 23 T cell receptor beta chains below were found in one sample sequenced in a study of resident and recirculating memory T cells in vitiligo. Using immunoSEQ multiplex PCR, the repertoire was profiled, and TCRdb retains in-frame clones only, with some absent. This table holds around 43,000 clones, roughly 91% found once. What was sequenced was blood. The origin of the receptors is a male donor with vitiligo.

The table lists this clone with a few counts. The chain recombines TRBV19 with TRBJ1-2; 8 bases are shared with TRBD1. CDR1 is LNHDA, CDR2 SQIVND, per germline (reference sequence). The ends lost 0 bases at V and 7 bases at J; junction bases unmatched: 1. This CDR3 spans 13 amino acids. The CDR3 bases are TGTGCCAGTAGTATAGATGGACAGGGTGGCTACACCTTC. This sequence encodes CASSIDGQGGYTF. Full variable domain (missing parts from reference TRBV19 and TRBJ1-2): DGGITQSPKYLFRKEGQNVTLSCEQNLNHDAMYWYRQDPGQGLRLIYYSQIVNDFQKGDIAEGYSVSREKKESFPLTVTSAQKNPTAFYLCASSIDGQGGYTFGSGTRLTVV.

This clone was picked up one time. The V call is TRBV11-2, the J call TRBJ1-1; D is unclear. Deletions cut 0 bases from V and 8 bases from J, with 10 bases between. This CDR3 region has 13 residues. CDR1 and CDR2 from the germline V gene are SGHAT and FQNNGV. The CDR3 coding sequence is TGTGCCAGCAGCTTAGATCGACTCGGGGAAGCTTTCTTT. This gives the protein CASSLDRLGEAFF. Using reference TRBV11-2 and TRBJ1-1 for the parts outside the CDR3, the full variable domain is EAGVAQSPRYKIIEKRQSVAFWCNPISGHATLYWYQQILGQGPKLLIQFQNNGVVDDSQLPKDRFSAERLKGVDSTLKIQPAKLEDSAVYLCASSLDRLGEAFFGQGTRLTVV.

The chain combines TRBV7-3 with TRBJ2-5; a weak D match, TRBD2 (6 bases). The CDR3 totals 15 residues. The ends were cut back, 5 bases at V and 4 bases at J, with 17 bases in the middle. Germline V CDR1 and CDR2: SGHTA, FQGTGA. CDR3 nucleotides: TGTGCCAGCAGCCCGAGACTAGGACATGGAGAGACCCAGTACTTC. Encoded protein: CASSPRLGHGETQYF.

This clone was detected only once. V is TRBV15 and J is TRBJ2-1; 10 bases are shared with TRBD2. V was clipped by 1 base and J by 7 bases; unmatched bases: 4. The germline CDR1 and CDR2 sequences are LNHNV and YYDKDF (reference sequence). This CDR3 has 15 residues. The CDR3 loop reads CATSRVSGGKNEQFF. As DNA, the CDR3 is TGTGCCACCAGCAGAGTTAGCGGGGGGAAAAATGAGCAGTTCTTC.

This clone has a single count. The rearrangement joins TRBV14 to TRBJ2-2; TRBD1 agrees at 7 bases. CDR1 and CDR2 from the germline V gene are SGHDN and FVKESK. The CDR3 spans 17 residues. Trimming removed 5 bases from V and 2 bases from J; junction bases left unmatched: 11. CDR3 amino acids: CASSFASRTGNTGELFF. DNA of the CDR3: TGTGCCAGCAGCTTCGCCTCACGGACAGGTAACACCGGGGAGCTGTTTTTT.

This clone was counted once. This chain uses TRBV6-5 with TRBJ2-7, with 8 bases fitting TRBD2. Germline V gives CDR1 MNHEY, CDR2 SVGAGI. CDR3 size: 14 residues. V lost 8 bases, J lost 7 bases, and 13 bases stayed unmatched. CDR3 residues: CASYPGLGAREQYF. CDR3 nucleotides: TGTGCCAGCTATCCGGGACTAGGAGCGCGAGAGCAGTACTTC.

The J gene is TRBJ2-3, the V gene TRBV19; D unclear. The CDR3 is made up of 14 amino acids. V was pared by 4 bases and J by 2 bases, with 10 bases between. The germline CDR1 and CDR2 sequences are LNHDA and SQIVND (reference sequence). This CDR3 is CASSRKPPTDTQYF. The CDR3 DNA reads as TGTGCCAGTAGTAGAAAGCCCCCCACAGATACGCAGTATTTT.

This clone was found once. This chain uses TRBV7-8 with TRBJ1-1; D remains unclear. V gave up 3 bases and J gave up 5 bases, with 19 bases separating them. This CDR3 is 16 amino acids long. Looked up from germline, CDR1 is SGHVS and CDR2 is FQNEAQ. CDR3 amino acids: CASSFFDIQVVTEAFF. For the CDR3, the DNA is TGTGCCAGCAGCTTTTTCGACATTCAGGTCGTAACTGAAGCTTTCTTT.

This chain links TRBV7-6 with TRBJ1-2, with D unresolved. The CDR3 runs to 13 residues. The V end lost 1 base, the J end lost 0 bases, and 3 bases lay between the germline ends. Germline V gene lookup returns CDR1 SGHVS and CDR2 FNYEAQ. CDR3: CASSLGPNYGYTF. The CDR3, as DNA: TGTGCCAGCAGCTTAGGGCCTAACTATGGCTACACCTTC. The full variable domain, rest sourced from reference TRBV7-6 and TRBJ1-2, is GAGVSQSPRYKVTKRGQDVALRCDPISGHVSLYWYRQALGQGPEFLTYFNYEAQQDKSGLPNDRFSAERPEGSISTLTIQRTEQRDSAMYRCASSLGPNYGYTFGSGTRLTVV.

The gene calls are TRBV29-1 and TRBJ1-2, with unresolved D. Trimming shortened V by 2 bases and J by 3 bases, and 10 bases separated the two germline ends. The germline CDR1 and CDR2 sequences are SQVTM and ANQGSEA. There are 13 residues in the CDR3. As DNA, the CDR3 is TGCAGCGTTGAACCCGCGATCTACTATGGCTACACCTTC. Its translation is CSVEPAIYYGYTF.

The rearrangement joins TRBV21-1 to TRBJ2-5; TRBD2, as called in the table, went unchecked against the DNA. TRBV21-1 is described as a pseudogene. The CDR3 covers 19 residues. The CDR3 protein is CASSKVGGCTARGGLSQYF. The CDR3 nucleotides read TGTGCCAGCAGCAAAGTTGGAGGGTGTACGGCGCGGGGGGGCCTTTCCCAGTACTTC.

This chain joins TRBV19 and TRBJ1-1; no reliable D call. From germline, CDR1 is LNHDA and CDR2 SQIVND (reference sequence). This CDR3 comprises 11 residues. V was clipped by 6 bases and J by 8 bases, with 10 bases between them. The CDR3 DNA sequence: TGTGCCAGTAGGAGACACTCAGAAGCTTTCTTT. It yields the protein CASRRHSEAFF.

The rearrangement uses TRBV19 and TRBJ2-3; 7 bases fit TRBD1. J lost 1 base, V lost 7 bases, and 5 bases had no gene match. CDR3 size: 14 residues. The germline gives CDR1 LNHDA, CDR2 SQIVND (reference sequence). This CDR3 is CASKVGQGTDTQYF. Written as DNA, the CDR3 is TGTGCCAGTAAGGTTGGACAGGGCACAGATACGCAGTATTTT. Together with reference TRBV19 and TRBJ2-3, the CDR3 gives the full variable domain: DGGITQSPKYLFRKEGQNVTLSCEQNLNHDAMYWYRQDPGQGLRLIYYSQIVNDFQKGDIAEGYSVSREKKESFPLTVTSAQKNPTAFYLCASKVGQGTDTQYFGPGTRLTVL.

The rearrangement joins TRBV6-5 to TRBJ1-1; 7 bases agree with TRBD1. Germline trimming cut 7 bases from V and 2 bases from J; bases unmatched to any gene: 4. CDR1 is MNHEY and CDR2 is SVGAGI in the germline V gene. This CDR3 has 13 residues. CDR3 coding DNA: TGTGCCAGCACGGGACAGCCAAACACTGAAGCTTTCTTT. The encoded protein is CASTGQPNTEAFF.

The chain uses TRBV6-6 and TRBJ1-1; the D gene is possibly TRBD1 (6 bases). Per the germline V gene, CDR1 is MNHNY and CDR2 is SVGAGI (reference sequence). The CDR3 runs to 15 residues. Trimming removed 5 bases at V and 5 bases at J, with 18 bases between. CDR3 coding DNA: TGTGCCAGCAGTCTACCGTTGACAGGTGGGACTGAAGCTTTCTTT. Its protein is CASSLPLTGGTEAFF.

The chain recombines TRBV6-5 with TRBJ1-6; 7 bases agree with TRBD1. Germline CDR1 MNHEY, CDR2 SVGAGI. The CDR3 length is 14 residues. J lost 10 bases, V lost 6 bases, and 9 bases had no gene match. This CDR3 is CASSPRQGGSPLHF. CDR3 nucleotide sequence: TGTGCCAGCAGCCCAAGACAGGGCGGGTCACCCCTCCACTTT.

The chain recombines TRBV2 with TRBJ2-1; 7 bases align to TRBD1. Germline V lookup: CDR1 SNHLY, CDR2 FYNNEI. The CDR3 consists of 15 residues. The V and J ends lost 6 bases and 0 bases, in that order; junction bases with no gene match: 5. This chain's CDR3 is CASRQGLSSYNEQFF. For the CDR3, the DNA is TGTGCCAGCAGACAGGGGCTTAGCTCCTACAATGAGCAGTTCTTC.

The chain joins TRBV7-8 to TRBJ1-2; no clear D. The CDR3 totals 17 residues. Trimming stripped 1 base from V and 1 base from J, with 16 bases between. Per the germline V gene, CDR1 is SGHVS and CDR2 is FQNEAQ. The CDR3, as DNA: TGTGCCAGCAGCTTAGTCTTCGCCTGGGCCGATAACTATGGCTACACCTTC. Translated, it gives CASSLVFAWADNYGYTF. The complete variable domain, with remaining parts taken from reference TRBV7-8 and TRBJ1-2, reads GAGVSQSPRYKVAKRGQDVALRCDPISGHVSLFWYQQALGQGPEFLTYFQNEAQLDKSGLPSDRFFAERPEGSVSTLKIQRTQQEDSAVYLCASSLVFAWADNYGYTFGSGTRLTVV.

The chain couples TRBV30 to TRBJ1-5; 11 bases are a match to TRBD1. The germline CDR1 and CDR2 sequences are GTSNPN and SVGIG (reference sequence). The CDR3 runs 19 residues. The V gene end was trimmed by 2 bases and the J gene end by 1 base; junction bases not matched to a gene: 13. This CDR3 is CAWSFGQGASLWSNQPQHF. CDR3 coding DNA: TGTGCCTGGAGTTTCGGACAGGGGGCTTCATTGTGGAGCAATCAGCCCCAGCATTTT.

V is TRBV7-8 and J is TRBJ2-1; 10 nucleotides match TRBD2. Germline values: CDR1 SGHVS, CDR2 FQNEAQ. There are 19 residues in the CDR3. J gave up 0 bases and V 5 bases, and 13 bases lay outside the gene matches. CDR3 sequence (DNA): TGTGCCAGCAGCATAAATCAGCTAGCGGGGGATTTCTCCTACAATGAGCAGTTCTTC. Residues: CASSINQLAGDFSYNEQFF.

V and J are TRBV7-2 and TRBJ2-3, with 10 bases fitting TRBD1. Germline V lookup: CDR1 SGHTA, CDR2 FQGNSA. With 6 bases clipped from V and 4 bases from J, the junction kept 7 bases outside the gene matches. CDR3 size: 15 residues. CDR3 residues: CASSLDRGRPDTQYF. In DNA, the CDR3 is TGTGCCAGCAGTCTCGACAGGGGGCGTCCAGATACGCAGTATTTT.

CDR3 loop: CASSPGNTEAFF. The CDR3 bases are TGTGCCAGCAGCCCCGGGAACACTGAAGCTTTCTTT. The gene calls are TRBV28 and TRBJ1-1; D is ambiguous. Germline V gives CDR1 MDHEN, CDR2 SYDVKM. The CDR3 sequence is 12 residues long. The V end lost 6 bases, the J end lost 1 base, and 6 bases lay between the germline ends.

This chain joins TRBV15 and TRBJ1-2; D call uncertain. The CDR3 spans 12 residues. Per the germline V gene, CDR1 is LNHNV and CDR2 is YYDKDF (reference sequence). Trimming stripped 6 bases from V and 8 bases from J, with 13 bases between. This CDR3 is CATSNIGRGYTF. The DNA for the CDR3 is TGTGCCACCAGTAACATCGGGAGGGGCTACACCTTC. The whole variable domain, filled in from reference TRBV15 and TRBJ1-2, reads DAMVIQNPRYQVTQFGKPVTLSCSQTLNHNVMYWYQQKSSQAPKLLFHYYDKDFNNEADTPDNFQSRRPNTSFCFLDIRSPGLGDTAMYLCATSNIGRGYTFGSGTRLTVV.